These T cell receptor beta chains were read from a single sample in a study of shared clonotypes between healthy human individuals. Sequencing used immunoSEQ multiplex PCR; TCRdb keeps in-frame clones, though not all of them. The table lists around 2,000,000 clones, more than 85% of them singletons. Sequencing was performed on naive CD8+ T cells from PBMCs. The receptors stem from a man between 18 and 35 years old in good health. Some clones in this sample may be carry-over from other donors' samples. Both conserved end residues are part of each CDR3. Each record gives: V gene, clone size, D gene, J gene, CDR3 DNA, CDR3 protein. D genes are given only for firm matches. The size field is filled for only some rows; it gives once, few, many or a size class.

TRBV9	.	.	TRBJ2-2	TGTGCCAGCAGCGTCGCAATCGTCGGGGAGAACACCGGGGAGCTGTTTTTT	CASSVAIVGENTGELFF
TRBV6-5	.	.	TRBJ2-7	TGTGCCAGCAGTTACGGGGGGTGGTACGAGCAGTACTTC	CASSYGGWYEQYF
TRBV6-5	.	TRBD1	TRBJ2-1	TGTGCCAGCGGGACAGCTAAAAATGAGCAGTTCTTC	CASGTAKNEQFF
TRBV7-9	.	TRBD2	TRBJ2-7	TGTGCCAGCAGCCCGAGGGCTAGCGGCTACGAGCAGTACTTC	CASSPRASGYEQYF
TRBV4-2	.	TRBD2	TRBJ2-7	TGTGCCAGCAGCCCGGGACTAGCGGATCCGCAGTACTTC	CASSPGLADPQYF
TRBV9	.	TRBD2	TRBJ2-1	TGTGCCAGCAGCGTAGATCCAGCGGGAGGGGTCTATGAGCAGTTCTTC	CASSVDPAGGVYEQFF
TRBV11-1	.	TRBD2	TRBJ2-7	TGTGCCAGCAGCTCGACTAGCGGGACCCTCTACGAGCAGTACTTC	CASSSTSGTLYEQYF
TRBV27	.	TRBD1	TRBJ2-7	TGTGCCAGCAGAGTACTTACAGGGGGCCTGAACTACGAGCAGTACTTC	CASRVLTGGLNYEQYF
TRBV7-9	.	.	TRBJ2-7	TGTGCCAGCAGCTTAGTAAGTGTGGGAACCCGGGAGCAGTACTTC	CASSLVSVGTREQYF
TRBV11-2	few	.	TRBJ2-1	TGTGCCAGCAGGGGGGTGAATGAGCAGTTCTTC	CASRGVNEQFF
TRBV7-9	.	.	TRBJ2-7	TGTGCCAGCAGCTCCCGCCCCTACGAGCAGTACTTC	CASSSRPYEQYF
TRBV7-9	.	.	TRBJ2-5	TGTGCCAGCAGCCCTCGTAGGGCGGACTATAACCAAGAGACCCAGTACTTC	CASSPRRADYNQETQYF
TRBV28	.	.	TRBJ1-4	TGTGCCAGCAGTTTACGGGGGTTTGAAAAACTGTTTTTT	CASSLRGFEKLFF
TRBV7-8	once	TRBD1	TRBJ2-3	TGTGCCAGCAGCCCAGAACCGTGGGACAGAGAGCTCGCAGATACGCAGTATTTT	CASSPEPWDRELADTQYF
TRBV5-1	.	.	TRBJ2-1	TGCGCCAGCAGCTTGGGGAGCAATGAGCAGTTCTTC	CASSLGSNEQFF
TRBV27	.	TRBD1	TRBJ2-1	TGTGCCAGCAGTTCAACAGGGGGGACTGAGCAGTTCTTC	CASSSTGGTEQFF
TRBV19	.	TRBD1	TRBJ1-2	TGTGCCAGTAGTATTAGGTTCGGACAGGGGACCCATGGCTACACCTTC	CASSIRFGQGTHGYTF
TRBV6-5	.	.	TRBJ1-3	TGTGCCAGCAGTAAGGGAGTCGATGACACCATATATTTT	CASSKGVDDTIYF
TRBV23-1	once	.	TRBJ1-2	TGCGCCGGAGACCACAGGGCCTATGGCTACACCTTC	CAGDHRAYGYTF
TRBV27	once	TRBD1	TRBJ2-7	TGTGCCAGCAGGACTCGGTCGGGACAGGGAACCTACGAGCAGTACTTC	CASRTRSGQGTYEQYF
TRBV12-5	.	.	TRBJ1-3	TGTGCTAGTGGTTTGAGGACAGACTCGGTCACCATATATTTT	CASGLRTDSVTIYF
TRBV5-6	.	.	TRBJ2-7	TGTGCCAGCAGCTTGGACTACTACGAGCAGTACTTC	CASSLDYYEQYF
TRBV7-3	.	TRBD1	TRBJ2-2	TGTGCCAGCAGCCCGACAGACAGGGCGCCCGGGGAGCTGTTTTTT	CASSPTDRAPGELFF
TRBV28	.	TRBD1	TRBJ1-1	TGTGCCAGCGCATGGACAGGGGGGGGGACCACTGAAGCTTTCTTT	CASAWTGGGTTEAFF
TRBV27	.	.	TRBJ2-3	TGTGCCAGCAGATCGAGGGTTTTTGATACGCAGTATTTT	CASRSRVFDTQYF
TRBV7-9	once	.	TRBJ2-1	TGTGCCAGCAACGGGGGACAGCTGGAGGAGTTCTTC	CASNGGQLEEFF
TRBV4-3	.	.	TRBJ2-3	TGCGCCAGCAGCCAAGATTCGGAGGAGCAGTATTTT	CASSQDSEEQYF
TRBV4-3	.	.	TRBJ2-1	TGCGCCAGCAGCCAAGGAGTTGACAATGAGCAGTTCTTC	CASSQGVDNEQFF
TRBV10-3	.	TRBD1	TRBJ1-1	TGTGCCATCAGTGTGTGGCAGGGGGCGACGATGAACACTGAAGCTTTCTTT	CAISVWQGATMNTEAFF
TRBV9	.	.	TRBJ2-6	TGTGCCAGCAGCGTAGGGACTGGGGCCAACGTCCTGACTTTC	CASSVGTGANVLTF
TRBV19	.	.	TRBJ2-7	TGTGCCAGTAGCCGGGAGTGGGGCGACGAGCAGTACTTC	CASSREWGDEQYF
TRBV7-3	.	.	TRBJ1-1	TGTGCCAGCAGCTCCGATCTCAGATCTGAAGCTTTCTTT	CASSSDLRSEAFF
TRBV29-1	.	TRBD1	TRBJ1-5	TGCAGCGTTGAAGCATACGGACAGGCGGCCCACCATAGCAATCAGCCCCAGCATTTT	CSVEAYGQAAHHSNQPQHF
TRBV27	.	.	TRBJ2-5	TGTGCCAGCAGCCACGCGCGGACGGGAATCCAAGAGACCCAGTACTTC	CASSHARTGIQETQYF
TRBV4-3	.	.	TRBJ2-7	TGCGCCAGCAGCCAAGACCTAGGATCCTACGAGCAGTACTTC	CASSQDLGSYEQYF
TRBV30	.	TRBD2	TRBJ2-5	TGTGCCTGGAGTCCGACAGATGGGACTAGCGTACAAGAGACCCAGTACTTC	CAWSPTDGTSVQETQYF
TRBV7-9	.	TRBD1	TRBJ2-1	TGTGCCAGCAGCACCGTAGCCTCTGGACAGGACAATGAGCAGTTCTTC	CASSTVASGQDNEQFF
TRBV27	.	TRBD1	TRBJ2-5	TGTGCCAGCAGTTCTAACCGGGACAGGGTAATTGGAGAGACCCAGTACTTC	CASSSNRDRVIGETQYF
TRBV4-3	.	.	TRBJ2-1	TGCGCCAGCAGCCAAGATCTTCGGACTCCCAATGAGCAGTTCTTC	CASSQDLRTPNEQFF
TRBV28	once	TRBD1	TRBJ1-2	TGTGCCAGCAGGCCCCGGGACAGGCTTGGGTATGGCTACACCTTC	CASRPRDRLGYGYTF
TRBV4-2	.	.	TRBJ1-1	TGTGCCAGCAGCCAGACTGAAGGTGGCACTGAAGCTTTCTTT	CASSQTEGGTEAFF
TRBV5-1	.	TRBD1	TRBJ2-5	TGCGCCAGCAGCTGGGGACAGGGGGAGACCCAGTACTTC	CASSWGQGETQYF
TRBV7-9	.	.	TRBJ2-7	TGTGCCAGCAGCTCTGGTCAGGTCCCCTTGTACGAGCAGTACTTC	CASSSGQVPLYEQYF
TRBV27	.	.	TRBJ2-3	TGTGCCAGCAGTCCCCTGACAGCCTCGACGCAGTATTTT	CASSPLTASTQYF
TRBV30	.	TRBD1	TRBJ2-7	TGTGCCTGGGGGGCCGGGACAGGGGGCAGCGAGCAGTACTTC	CAWGAGTGGSEQYF
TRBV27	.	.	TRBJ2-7	TGTGCCAGCAGCCCCTTAGCGGCGAGCTCCTACGAGCAGTACTTC	CASSPLAASSYEQYF
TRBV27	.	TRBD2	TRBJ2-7	TGTGCCAGCAGTATAACTAGCGGGAGGGCTTACGAGCAGTACTTC	CASSITSGRAYEQYF
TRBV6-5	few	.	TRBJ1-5	TGTGCCAGCAGGCCACAGTTTAATAGCAATCAGCCCCAGCATTTT	CASRPQFNSNQPQHF
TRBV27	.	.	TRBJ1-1	TGTGCCAGCAGTTTAGTCCGGGTGGGGACCACTGAAGCTTTCTTT	CASSLVRVGTTEAFF
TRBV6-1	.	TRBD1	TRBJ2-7	TGTGCCAGCAGTGCGTGGACAGGCCAAGTGGGCGAGCAGTACTTC	CASSAWTGQVGEQYF
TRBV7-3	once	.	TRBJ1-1	TGTGCCAGCAGCTCCTCACCCTTAAGACCCCTGATGACTGAAGCTTTCTTT	CASSSSPLRPLMTEAFF
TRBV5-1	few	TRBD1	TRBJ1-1	TGCGCCAGCAGCTCCGGGACAGGGTTCATTGAAGCTTTCTTT	CASSSGTGFIEAFF
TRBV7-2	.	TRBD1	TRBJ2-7	TGTGCCAGCAGCCCCCGACAGGGAATTTCCTCCTACGAGCAGTACTTC	CASSPRQGISSYEQYF
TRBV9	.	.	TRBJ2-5	TGTGCCAGCAGCGTATTGGCGACACAAGAGACCCAGTACTTC	CASSVLATQETQYF
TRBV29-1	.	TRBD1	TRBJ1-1	TGCAGCGTTGCAGTTTCCGGAGGGGGCCCTGAAGCTTTCTTT	CSVAVSGGGPEAFF
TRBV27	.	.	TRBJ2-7	TGTGCCAGCAGTCTCCCTAGCAACGAGCAGTACTTC	CASSLPSNEQYF
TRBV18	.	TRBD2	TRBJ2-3	TGTGCCAGCTCACATTTCCCCGTAGCGGGAGTTGGCACAGATACGCAGTATTTT	CASSHFPVAGVGTDTQYF
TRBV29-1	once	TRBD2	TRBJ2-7	TGCAGCGTTGAGGCCACCGGGACTAGCACCTACGAGCAGTACTTC	CSVEATGTSTYEQYF